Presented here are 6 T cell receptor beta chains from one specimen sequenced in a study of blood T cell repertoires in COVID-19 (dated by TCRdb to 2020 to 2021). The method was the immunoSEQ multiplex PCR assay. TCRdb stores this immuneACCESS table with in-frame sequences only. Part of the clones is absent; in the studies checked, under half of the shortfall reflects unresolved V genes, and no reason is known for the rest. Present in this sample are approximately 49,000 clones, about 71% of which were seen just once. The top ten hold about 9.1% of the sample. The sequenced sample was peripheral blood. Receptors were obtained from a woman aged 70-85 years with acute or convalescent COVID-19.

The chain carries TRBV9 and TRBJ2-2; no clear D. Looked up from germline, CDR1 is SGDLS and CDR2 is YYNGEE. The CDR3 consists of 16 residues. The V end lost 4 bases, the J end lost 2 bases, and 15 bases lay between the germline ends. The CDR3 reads CASSPIRSLNTGELFF. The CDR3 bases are TGTGCCAGCAGCCCGATCAGGTCCCTTAACACCGGGGAGCTGTTTTTT.

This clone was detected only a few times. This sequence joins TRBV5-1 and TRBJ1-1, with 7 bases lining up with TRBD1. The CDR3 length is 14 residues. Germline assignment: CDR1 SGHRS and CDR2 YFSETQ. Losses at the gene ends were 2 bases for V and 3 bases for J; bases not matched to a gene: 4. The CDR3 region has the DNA TGCGCCAGCAGCTTATCTACAGGGGACACTGAAGCTTTCTTT. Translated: CASSLSTGDTEAFF.

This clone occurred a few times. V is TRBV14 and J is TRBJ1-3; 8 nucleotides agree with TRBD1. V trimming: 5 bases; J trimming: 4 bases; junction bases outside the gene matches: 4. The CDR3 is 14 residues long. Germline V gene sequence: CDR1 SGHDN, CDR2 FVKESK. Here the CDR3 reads CASSTRTGGNTIYF. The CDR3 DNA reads TGTGCCAGCAGCACCCGGACAGGGGGAAACACCATATATTTT. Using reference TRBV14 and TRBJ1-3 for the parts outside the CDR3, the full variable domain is EAGVTQFPSHSVIEKGQTVTLRCDPISGHDNLYWYRRVMGKEIKFLLHFVKESKQDESGMPNNRFLAERTGGTYSTLKVQPAELEDSGVYFCASSTRTGGNTIYFGEGSWLTVV.

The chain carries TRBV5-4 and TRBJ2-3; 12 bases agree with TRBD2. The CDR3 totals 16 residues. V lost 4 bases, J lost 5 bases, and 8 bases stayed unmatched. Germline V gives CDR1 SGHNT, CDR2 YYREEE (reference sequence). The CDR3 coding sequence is TGTGCCAGCAGCGCCGGACTAGCGGGACGCCTAGATACGCAGTATTTT. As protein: CASSAGLAGRLDTQYF.

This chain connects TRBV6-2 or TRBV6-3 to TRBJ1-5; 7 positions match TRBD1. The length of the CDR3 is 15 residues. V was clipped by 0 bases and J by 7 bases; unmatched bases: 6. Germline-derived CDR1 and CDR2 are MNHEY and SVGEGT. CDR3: CASSYSRQGGQPQHF. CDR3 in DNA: TGTGCCAGCAGTTACTCTAGACAGGGCGGGCAGCCCCAGCATTTT.

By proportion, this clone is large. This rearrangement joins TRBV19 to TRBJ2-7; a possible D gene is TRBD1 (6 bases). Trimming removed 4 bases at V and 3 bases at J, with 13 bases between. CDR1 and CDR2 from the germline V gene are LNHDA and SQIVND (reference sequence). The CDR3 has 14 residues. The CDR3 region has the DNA TGTGCCAGTAGTAGCCCCACAGGGAGCTACGAGCAGTACTTC. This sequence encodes CASSSPTGSYEQYF.